Presented here are 13 T cell receptor beta chains from one specimen sequenced in a study of control samples from healthy donors and cancer patients (dated by TCRdb to about 2020). Libraries were prepared through the immunoSEQ multiplex PCR assay. TCRdb's version of the immuneACCESS table is confined to in-frame rearrangements and falls short of the full clone set. An unresolved V gene accounts for under half of the shortfall where checked; the remainder is of unknown origin. This sample comprises approximately 92,000 clones, 93% of them detected only once. Of the sample, roughly 1.5% falls within the top ten clones. Input material: blood. The receptor source for this set is a woman under 40 in good health.

The J gene is TRBJ2-7, the V gene TRBV7-9, with D perhaps TRBD1 (6 bases). V was cut by 1 base and J by 5 bases, with 18 bases left in between. From germline, CDR1 is SEHNR and CDR2 FQNEAQ (reference sequence). The CDR3 is made up of 16 amino acids. The CDR3 bases are TGTGCCAGCAGCTTAGTGTCTACAGGGTCTTTGGACGAGCAGTACTTC. This translates into CASSLVSTGSLDEQYF.

The rearrangement links TRBV5-1 to TRBJ2-3; no reliable D call. CDR3 length: 13 residues. Trimming left V 2 bases short and J 0 bases short, with 4 bases between. Germline V CDR1 and CDR2: SGHRS, YFSETQ. CDR3 region: CASSFWSTDTQYF. CDR3 DNA sequence: TGCGCCAGCAGCTTTTGGAGCACAGATACGCAGTATTTT.

This chain links TRBV6-5 with TRBJ1-2, with D perhaps matching TRBD1 (5 bases). This CDR3 region has 14 residues. CDR1 is MNHEY, CDR2 SVGAGI, per germline. Trimming took 6 bases from V and 8 from J, leaving 19 bases between them. CDR3 region: CASSLQEGLLGYTF. In DNA form, the CDR3 reads TGTGCCAGCAGCCTCCAGGAGGGACTGCTGGGCTACACCTTC.

This chain joins TRBV12-3 or TRBV12-4 and TRBJ2-7, with a weak D call TRBD1 (6 bases). This CDR3 region has 11 residues. The V gene lost 6 bases and the J gene lost 5 bases, with 8 bases spanning the gap. The CDR3 spells CASSPGDEQYF. For the CDR3, the DNA is TGTGCCAGCAGCCCAGGGGACGAGCAGTACTTC.

V and J are TRBV7-8 and TRBJ2-7, with D maybe TRBD1 (6 bases). The CDR3 has 14 residues. Trimming stripped 1 base from V and 2 bases from J, with 9 bases between. CDR1 is SGHVS, CDR2 FQNEAQ, per germline. The CDR3: CASSLGDTAYEQYF. CDR3 coding DNA: TGTGCCAGCAGCTTAGGGGACACAGCCTACGAGCAGTACTTC. The variable domain in full, with the rest retrieved from reference TRBV7-8 and TRBJ2-7, is GAGVSQSPRYKVAKRGQDVALRCDPISGHVSLFWYQQALGQGPEFLTYFQNEAQLDKSGLPSDRFFAERPEGSVSTLKIQRTQQEDSAVYLCASSLGDTAYEQYFGPGTRLTVT.

The chain carries TRBV10-3 and TRBJ2-7; 9 bases agree with TRBD1. V dropped 2 bases and J dropped 2; count of bases not matched to a gene: 4. Germline CDR1 ENHRY, CDR2 SYGVKD. The CDR3 spans 15 residues. DNA for the CDR3: TGTGCCATCAGTGAGCCGGGACAGGGAGCCTACGAGCAGTACTTC. This encodes CAISEPGQGAYEQYF.

This clone has a single count. The V and J genes are TRBV27 and TRBJ2-2, with 9 bases fitting TRBD2. The V segment lost 7 bases and the J segment 5 bases; nucleotides outside the gene matches: 8. CDR1 MNHEY and CDR2 SMNVEV come from the germline V gene (reference sequence). CDR3 length equals 15 residues. CDR3 coding DNA: TGTGCCAGCACCTTTTCCAGCGGGGGGACCGGGGAGCTGTTTTTT. As protein: CASTFSSGGTGELFF.

This rearrangement joins TRBV6-5 to TRBJ1-5; 8 bases are shared with TRBD1. The germline V gene encodes CDR1 MNHEY and CDR2 SVGAGI. Trimming took 8 bases from V and 4 from J; bases not matched to a gene: 10. CDR3 length: 15 amino acids. The DNA for the CDR3 is TGTGCCAGCGGCCGCCCGGACAGGGCAAATCAGCCCCAGCATTTT. It codes for CASGRPDRANQPQHF.

The V call is TRBV30, the J call TRBJ1-6; no firm D call. The CDR3 contains 15 residues. V lost 0 bases to trimming and J lost 0 bases, with 6 bases between them. The germline V gene encodes CDR1 GTSNPN and CDR2 SVGIG (reference sequence). CDR3 amino acids: CAWSVGSSYNSPLHF. CDR3 nucleotide sequence: TGTGCCTGGAGTGTGGGGAGCTCCTATAATTCACCCCTCCACTTT.

The J gene is TRBJ1-4, the V gene TRBV19; D is unclear. This CDR3 is 14 amino acids long. Germline CDR1 and CDR2: LNHDA and SQIVND (reference sequence). The V gene lost 3 bases and the J gene lost 8 bases, with 13 bases spanning the gap. The CDR3 region has the DNA TGTGCCAGTAGTATCGCCGGGTACGGGGAAAAACTGTTTTTT. This codes for CASSIAGYGEKLFF.

This sequence joins TRBV21-1 and TRBJ1-6; the table gives TRBD1 as D, unverified against the DNA. TRBV21-1 is classified as a pseudogene. The CDR3 spans 18 residues. CDR3 in DNA: TGTGCCAGCAGCAAAGATTCCCCCCCCCAGGAATATAATTCACCCCTCCACTTT. Translating gives CASSKDSPPQEYNSPLHF.

The chain couples TRBV4-2 to TRBJ2-7, with D possibly called TRBD1 or TRBD2 (5 bases each). Trimming removed 0 bases from V and 2 bases from J, with 20 bases in between. The CDR3 totals 18 residues. Germline-derived CDR1 and CDR2 are LGHNA and YNFKEQ. The CDR3 nucleotides are TGTGCCAGCAGCCAAGATGCGGTCACCCTGGGGGTTGCCTACGAGCAGTACTTC. As protein: CASSQDAVTLGVAYEQYF.

The gene calls are TRBV6-2 or TRBV6-3 and TRBJ1-1, with D perhaps TRBD1 (5 bases). This CDR3 comprises 17 residues. The V gene's germline CDR1 is MNHEY and CDR2 SVGEGT. V was cut by 2 bases and J by 0 bases, with 16 bases left in between. This CDR3 is CASSYMLGAALNTEAFF. CDR3 sequence (DNA): TGTGCCAGCAGTTACATGTTAGGGGCAGCCTTGAACACTGAAGCTTTCTTT.